This T cell receptor (beta chain) was retrieved from a study of human T cells and chemical hapten exposure. The overall study: Variation in per-sample TCR yields came mainly from small pooled library volume differences. General study findings and limits: Those TCRs sitting above 1 in 1000 frequency stayed the same with DPC sensitization.

It was the library that attached unique molecular identifiers to individual cDNA molecules. Original handling: Samples held a median of around 100,000 TCRs, range roughly 20,000–690,600. TCRdb fed the RACE reads into MiXCR, producing one record per CDR3 protein. TCRdb's processing, not the authors', yielded these V and J calls. This table holds just over 90,000 distinct CDR3 sequences, about 10% found once. After removal of 3 bases from V and 7 bases from J, the junction contained 12 bases not matched to a gene. CDR1 DFQATT and CDR2 SNEGSKA come from the germline V gene (reference sequence). The length of the CDR3 is 16 residues. A note on this clonotype: The target antigen is unknown.

Indicated time point: healthy volunteer bleed at 2 weeks. It was from unfractionated whole blood that total RNA was extracted. The chain uses TRBV20-1 and TRBJ2-1; 10 bases match TRBD1. The sequence came from a female donor in good health. Some clones in this sample may be carry-over from other donors' samples. Sequencing was done on a sample of whole blood. The CDR3 nucleotides are TGCAGTGCTAGTATGGGACAGGGGAGAGGAAAGAATGAGCAGTTCTTC. Its translation: CSASMGQGRGKNEQFF.